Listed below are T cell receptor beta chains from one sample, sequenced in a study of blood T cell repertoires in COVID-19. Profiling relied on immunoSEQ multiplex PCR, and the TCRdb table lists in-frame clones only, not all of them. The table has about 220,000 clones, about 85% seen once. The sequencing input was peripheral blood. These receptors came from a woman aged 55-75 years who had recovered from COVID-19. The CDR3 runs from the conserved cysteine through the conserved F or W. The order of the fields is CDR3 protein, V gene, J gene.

CDR3: CASSQPQGLYTEAFF
V: TRBV4-2
J: TRBJ1-1

CDR3: CSVAEGQGSPLHF
V: TRBV29-1
J: TRBJ1-6

CDR3: CASSDQRTGSQPQHF
V: TRBV2
J: TRBJ1-5

CDR3: CASSGQDAYEQYF
V: TRBV19
J: TRBJ2-7

CDR3: CASSAPGLADEQYF
V: TRBV3-1/TRBV3-2
J: TRBJ2-7

CDR3: CASSETGAGGQPQHF
V: TRBV7-6
J: TRBJ1-5

CDR3: CASSRAGYPNTDTQYF
V: TRBV10-1
J: TRBJ2-3

CDR3: CASSLGQDNQPQHF
V: TRBV5-6
J: TRBJ1-5

CDR3: CASSRRPGTLMNTEAFF
V: TRBV4-1
J: TRBJ1-1

CDR3: CASSSHLGGGAFF
V: TRBV11-2
J: TRBJ1-1

CDR3: CAITAGTLSYGYTF
V: TRBV10-3
J: TRBJ1-2

CDR3: CASSSSGTDSTREYF
V: TRBV5-5
J: TRBJ2-7

CDR3: CSVEVQGGFDTEAFF
V: TRBV29-1
J: TRBJ1-1

CDR3: CASSQDMGQGADTQYF
V: TRBV3-1/TRBV3-2
J: TRBJ2-3

CDR3: CASGQGVRGNQPQHF
V: TRBV28
J: TRBJ1-5

CDR3: CASSLAGGANYGYTF
V: TRBV5-1
J: TRBJ1-2

CDR3: CASRRTVPPIQEKLFF
V: TRBV6-4
J: TRBJ1-4

CDR3: CASSQVGRGRAFF
V: TRBV3-1/TRBV3-2
J: TRBJ1-1

CDR3: CASTGGQALAGELFF
V: TRBV9
J: TRBJ2-2

CDR3: CASSFLFLFGGTGGYGYTF
V: TRBV5-8
J: TRBJ1-2

CDR3: CASSVTSGQLYEQYF
V: TRBV18
J: TRBJ2-7

CDR3: CASSQGSGYTF
V: TRBV6-5
J: TRBJ1-2

CDR3: CSVETGNTEAFF
V: TRBV29-1
J: TRBJ1-1